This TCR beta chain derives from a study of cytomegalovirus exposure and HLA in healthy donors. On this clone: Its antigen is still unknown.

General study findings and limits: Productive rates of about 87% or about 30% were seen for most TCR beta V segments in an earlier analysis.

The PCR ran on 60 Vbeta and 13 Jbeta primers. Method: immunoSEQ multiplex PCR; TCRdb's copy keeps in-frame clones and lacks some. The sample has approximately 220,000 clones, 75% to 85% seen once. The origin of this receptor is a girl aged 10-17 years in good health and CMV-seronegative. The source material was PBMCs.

The CDR3 spells CASSPGGTSTDTQYF. For the CDR3, the DNA is TGTGCCAGCAGCCCCGGGGGAACTAGCACAGATACGCAGTATTTT. V usage is TRBV7-3 and J usage is TRBJ2-3; D perhaps matches TRBD2 (6 bases). The ends were cut back, 5 bases at V and 0 bases at J, with 12 bases in the middle. This CDR3 spans 15 amino acids. CDR1 is SGHTA and CDR2 is FQGTGA in the germline V gene.